The present entry profiles one TCR beta chain with its context. This entry is derived from a study of technical replicates of blood from several donors. The V end lost 3 bases, the J end lost 6 bases, and 15 bases lay between the germline ends. The CDR3 contains 15 residues. Germline CDR1 SNHLY, CDR2 FYNNEI. Clones were read by immunoSEQ multiplex PCR, and TCRdb kept only the in-frame ones, dropping some. The sample shows some 91,000 clones, nearly 97% of them seen only once. The chain has TRBV2 and TRBJ1-5; tentative D call: TRBD1 (5 bases). Specimen: T cells isolated from PBMCs. The sequence derives from a human donor in good health. The CDR3 nucleotides read TGTGCCAGCAGTGATGGGGGGAGGGGAGGTCAGCCCCAGCATTTT. This encodes CASSDGGRGGQPQHF.